Listed here is a single T cell receptor beta chain. The ends lost 4 bases at V and 7 bases at J; junction bases unmatched: 4. The germline CDR1 and CDR2 sequences are SNHLY and FYNNEI. This CDR3 region has 15 residues. These data originate in a study of blood T cell repertoires in COVID-19. Study summary: Specimens from acute and convalescent COVID-19 originated in the United States, Italy and Spain. T cells, B-cell-depleted T cells, or PBMCs provided the cDNA or gDNA that served as material.

In the original processing: It was from reference gene primer amplification that nucleated cell counts were estimated. Generated by immunoSEQ multiplex PCR, the TCRdb table keeps only in-frame clones and is missing some. That table supplies the V and J calls and clone size; D and trimming were determined from the DNA. The sample gives approximately 210,000 clones, around four fifths of which show up once; 2.5% to 3% is in the top ten. The gene calls are TRBV2 and TRBJ1-6, with TRBD1 identical over 10 bases. The sample comprised peripheral blood. This sequence originates from a man in his fifties or sixties with active or convalescent COVID-19. The CDR3 is CASSGSDRGNSPLHF. In DNA, the CDR3 is TGTGCCAGCAGTGGCTCGGACAGGGGGAATTCACCCCTCCACTTT.